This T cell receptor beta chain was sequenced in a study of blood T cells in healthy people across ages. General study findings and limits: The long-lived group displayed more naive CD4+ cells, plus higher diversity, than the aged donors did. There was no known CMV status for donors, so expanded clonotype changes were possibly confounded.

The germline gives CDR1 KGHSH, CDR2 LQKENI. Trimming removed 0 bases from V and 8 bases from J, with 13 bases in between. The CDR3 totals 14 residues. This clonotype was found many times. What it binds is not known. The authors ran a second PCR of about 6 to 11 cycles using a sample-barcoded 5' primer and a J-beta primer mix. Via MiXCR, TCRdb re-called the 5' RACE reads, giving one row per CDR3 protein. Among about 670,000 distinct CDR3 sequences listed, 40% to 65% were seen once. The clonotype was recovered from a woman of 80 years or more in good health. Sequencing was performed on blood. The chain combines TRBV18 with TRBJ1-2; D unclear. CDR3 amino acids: CASSPPLQIRGYTF. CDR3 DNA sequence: TGTGCCAGCTCACCACCCCTCCAGATCAGAGGCTACACCTTC.